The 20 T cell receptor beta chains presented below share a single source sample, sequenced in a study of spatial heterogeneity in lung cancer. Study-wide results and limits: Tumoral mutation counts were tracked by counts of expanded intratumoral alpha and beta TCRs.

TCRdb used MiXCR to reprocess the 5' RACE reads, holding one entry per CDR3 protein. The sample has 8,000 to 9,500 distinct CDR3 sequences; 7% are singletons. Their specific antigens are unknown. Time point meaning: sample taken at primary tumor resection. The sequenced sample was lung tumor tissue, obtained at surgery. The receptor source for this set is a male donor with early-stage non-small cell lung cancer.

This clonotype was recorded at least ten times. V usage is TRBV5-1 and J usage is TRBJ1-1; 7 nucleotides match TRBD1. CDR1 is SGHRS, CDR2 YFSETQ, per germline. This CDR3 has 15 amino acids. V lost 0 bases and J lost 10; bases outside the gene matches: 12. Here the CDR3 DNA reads TGCGCCAGCAGCTTGGGGACAGGTCTATTCGGGGGAGCTTTCTTT. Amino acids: CASSLGTGLFGGAFF.

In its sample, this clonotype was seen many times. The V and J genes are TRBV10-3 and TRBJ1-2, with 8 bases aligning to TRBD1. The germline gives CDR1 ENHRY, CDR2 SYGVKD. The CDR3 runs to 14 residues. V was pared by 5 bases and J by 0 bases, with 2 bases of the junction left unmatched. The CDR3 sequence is CAISRQGSNYGYTF. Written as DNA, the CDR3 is TGTGCCATCAGTCGACAGGGGTCTAACTATGGCTACACCTTC.

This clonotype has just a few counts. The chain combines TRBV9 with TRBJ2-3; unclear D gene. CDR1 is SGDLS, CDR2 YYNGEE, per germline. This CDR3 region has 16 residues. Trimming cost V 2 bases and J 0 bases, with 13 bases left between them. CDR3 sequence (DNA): TGTGCCAGCAGCGTTATAGCCGGATCTAGCACAGATACGCAGTATTTT. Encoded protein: CASSVIAGSSTDTQYF.

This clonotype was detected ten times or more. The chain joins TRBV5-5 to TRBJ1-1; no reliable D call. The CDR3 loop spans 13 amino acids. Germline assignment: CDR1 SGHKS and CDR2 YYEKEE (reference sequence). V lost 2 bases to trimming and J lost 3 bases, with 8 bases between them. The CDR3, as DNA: TGTGCCAGCAGCTTTCAGAGATACACTGAAGCTTTCTTT. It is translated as CASSFQRYTEAFF.

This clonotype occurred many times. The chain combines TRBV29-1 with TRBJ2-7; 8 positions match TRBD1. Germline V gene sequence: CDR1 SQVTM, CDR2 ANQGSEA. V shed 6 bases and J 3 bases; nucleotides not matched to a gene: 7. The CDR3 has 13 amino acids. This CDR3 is CSVGGQGLYEQYF. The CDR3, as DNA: TGCAGCGTGGGAGGACAGGGCCTCTACGAGCAGTACTTC.

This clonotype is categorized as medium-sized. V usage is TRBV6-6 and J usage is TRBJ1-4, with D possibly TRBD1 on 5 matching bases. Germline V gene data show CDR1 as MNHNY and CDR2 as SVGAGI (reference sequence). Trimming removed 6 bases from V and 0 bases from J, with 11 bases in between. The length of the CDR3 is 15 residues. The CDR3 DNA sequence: TGTGCCAGCAGGGAGGGGCCGGCAACTAATGAAAAACTGTTTTTT. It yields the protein CASREGPATNEKLFF.

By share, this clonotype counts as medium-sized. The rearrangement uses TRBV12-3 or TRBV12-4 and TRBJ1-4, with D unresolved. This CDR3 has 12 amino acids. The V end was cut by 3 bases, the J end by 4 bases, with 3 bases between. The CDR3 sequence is CASSFFNEKLFF. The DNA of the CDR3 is TGTGCCAGCAGTTTTTTTAATGAAAAACTGTTTTTT.

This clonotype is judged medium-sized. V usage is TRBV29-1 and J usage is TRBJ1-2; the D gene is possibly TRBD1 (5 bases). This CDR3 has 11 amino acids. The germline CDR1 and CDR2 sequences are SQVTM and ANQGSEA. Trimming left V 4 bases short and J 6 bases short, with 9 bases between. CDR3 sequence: CSVGDGDGYTF. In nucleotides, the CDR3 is TGCAGCGTTGGGGACGGGGATGGCTACACCTTC.

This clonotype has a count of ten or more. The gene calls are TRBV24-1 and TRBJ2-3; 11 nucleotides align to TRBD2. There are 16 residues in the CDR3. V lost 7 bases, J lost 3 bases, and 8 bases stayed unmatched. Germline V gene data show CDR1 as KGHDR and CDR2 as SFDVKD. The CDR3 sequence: CATSRKASGRTDTQYF. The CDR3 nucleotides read TGTGCCACCAGCCGTAAAGCTAGCGGGAGGACAGATACGCAGTATTTT.

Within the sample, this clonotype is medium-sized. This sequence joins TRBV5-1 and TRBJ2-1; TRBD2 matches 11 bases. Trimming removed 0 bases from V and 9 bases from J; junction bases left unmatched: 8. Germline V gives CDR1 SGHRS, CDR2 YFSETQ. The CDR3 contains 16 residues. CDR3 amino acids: CASSLDSGGASREQFF. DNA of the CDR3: TGCGCCAGCAGCTTGGATAGCGGGGGGGCCAGTCGTGAGCAGTTCTTC.

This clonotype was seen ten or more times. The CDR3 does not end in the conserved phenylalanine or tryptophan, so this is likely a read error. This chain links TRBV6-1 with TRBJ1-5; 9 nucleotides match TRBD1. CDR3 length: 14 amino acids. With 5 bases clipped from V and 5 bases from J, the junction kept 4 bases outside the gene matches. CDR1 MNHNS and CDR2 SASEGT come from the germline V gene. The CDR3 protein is CASSNRQGDQPQHS. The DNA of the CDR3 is TGTGCCAGCAGTAACCGACAGGGGGATCAGCCCCAGCATTCT.

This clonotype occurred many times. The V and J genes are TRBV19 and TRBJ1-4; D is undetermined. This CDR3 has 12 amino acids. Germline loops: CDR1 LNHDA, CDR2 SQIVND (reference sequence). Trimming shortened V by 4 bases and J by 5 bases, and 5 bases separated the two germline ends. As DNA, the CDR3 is TGTGCCAGTAGTACCTGGAATGAAAAACTGTTTTTT. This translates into CASSTWNEKLFF. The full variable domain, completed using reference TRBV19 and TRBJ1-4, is DGGITQSPKYLFRKEGQNVTLSCEQNLNHDAMYWYRQDPGQGLRLIYYSQIVNDFQKGDIAEGYSVSREKKESFPLTVTSAQKNPTAFYLCASSTWNEKLFFGSGTQLSVL.

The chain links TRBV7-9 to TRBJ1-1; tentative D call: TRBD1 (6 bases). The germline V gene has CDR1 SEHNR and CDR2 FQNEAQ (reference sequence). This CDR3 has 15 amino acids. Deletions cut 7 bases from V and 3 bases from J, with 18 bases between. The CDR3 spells CASNDRGQRDTEAFF. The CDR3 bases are TGTGCCAGCAATGACCGGGGGCAGAGGGACACTGAAGCTTTCTTT.

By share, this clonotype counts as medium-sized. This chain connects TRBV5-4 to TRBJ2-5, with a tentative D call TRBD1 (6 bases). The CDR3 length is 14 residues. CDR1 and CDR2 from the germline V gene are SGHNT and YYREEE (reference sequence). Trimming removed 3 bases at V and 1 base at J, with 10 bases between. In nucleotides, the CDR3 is TGTGCCAGCAGCTACGGACAGCTCCAAGAGACCCAGTACTTC. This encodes CASSYGQLQETQYF.

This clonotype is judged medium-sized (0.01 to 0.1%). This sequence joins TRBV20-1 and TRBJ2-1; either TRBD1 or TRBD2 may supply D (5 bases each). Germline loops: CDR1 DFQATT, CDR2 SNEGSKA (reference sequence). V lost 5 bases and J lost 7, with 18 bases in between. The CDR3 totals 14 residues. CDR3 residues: CSAEPGRGENEQFF. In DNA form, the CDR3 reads TGCAGTGCTGAGCCGGGACGAGGAGAGAATGAGCAGTTCTTC.

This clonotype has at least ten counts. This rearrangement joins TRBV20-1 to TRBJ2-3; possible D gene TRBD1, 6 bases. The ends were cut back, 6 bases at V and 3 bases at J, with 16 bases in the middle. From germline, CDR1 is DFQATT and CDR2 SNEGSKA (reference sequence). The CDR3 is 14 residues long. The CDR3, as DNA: TGCAGTGCGGGGGCCAGAGGGTGGACAGATACGCAGTATTTT. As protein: CSAGARGWTDTQYF.

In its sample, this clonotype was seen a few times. CDR3 amino acids: CASSSLGATNEKLFF. The DNA of the CDR3 is TGTGCCAGCAGCTCCCTGGGAGCAACTAATGAAAAACTGTTTTTT. The chain uses TRBV4-2 and TRBJ1-4, with D unresolved. V gave up 5 bases and J gave up 0 bases, with 10 bases separating them. This CDR3 region has 15 residues. Germline-derived CDR1 and CDR2 are LGHNA and YNFKEQ.

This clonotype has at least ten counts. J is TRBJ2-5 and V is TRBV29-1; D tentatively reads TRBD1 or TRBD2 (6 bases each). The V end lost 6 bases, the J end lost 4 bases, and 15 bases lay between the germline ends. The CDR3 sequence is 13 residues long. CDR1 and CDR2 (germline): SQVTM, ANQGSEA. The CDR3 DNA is TGCAGCGTCCTACAGGGAGGAGGAGAGACCCAGTACTTC. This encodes CSVLQGGGETQYF. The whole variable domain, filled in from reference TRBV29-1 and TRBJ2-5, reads SAVISQKPSRDICQRGTSLTIQCQVDSQVTMMFWYRQQPGQSLTLIATANQGSEATYESGFVIDKFPISRPNLTFSTLTVSNMSPEDSSIYLCSVLQGGGETQYFGPGTRLLVL.

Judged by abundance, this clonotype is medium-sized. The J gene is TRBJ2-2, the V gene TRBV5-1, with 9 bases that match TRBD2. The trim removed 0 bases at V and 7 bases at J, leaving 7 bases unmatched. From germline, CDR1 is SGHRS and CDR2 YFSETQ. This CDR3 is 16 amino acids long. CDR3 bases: TGCGCCAGCAGCTTGGATCCAGCGGGAGGCTACGGGGAGCTGTTTTTT. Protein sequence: CASSLDPAGGYGELFF.

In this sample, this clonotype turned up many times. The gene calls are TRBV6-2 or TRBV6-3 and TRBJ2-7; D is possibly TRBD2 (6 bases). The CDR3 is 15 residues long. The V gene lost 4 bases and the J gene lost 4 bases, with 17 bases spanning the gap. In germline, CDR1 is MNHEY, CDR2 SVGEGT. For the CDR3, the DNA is TGTGCCAGCAGTTCCCCACTAGCCGGAATTTACGAGCAGTACTTC. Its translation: CASSSPLAGIYEQYF.